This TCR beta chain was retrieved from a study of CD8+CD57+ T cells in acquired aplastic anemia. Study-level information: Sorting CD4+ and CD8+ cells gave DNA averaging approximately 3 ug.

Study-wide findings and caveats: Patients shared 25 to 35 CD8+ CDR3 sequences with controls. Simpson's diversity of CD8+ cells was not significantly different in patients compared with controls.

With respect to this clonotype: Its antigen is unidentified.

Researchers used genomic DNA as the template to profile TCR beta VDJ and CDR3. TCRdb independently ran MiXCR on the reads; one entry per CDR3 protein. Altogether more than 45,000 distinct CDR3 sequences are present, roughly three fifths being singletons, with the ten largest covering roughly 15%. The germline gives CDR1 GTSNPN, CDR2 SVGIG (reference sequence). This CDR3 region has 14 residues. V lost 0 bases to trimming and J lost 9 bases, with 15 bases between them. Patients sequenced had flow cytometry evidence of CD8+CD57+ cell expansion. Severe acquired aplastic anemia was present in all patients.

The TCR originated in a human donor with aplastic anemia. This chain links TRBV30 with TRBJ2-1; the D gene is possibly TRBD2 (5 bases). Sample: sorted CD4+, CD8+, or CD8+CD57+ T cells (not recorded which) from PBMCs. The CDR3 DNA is TGTGCCTGGAGTGTCAGTCGGATTGGAGGTGAGCAGTTCTTC. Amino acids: CAWSVSRIGGEQFF.